The 28 T cell receptor beta chains presented below share a single source sample, sequenced in a study of cytomegalovirus exposure and HLA in healthy donors. The study ran its PCR with 60 Vbeta and 13 Jbeta primers. The data were produced by immunoSEQ multiplex PCR, yet TCRdb's version contains in-frame clones alone and is incomplete. The data show 100,000 or so clones, with roughly 12% seen just once and 16% held by the top ten. Sequencing was carried out using PBMCs. Receptor source: a man aged 40-55 years in good health and CMV-seropositive.

V is TRBV19 and J is TRBJ1-5, with D tentatively TRBD1 (6 bases). CDR1 is LNHDA, CDR2 SQIVND, per germline (reference sequence). V was shortened by 5 bases and J by 7 bases, with 12 bases between the two germline ends. The CDR3 sequence is 13 residues long. CDR3 sequence: CASSGTGPQPQHF. For the CDR3, the DNA is TGTGCCAGTAGTGGCACAGGGCCCCAGCCCCAGCATTTT. The variable domain in full, completed from reference TRBV19 and TRBJ1-5, reads DGGITQSPKYLFRKEGQNVTLSCEQNLNHDAMYWYRQDPGQGLRLIYYSQIVNDFQKGDIAEGYSVSREKKESFPLTVTSAQKNPTAFYLCASSGTGPQPQHFGDGTRLSIL.

A few counts support this clone. This rearrangement joins TRBV29-1 to TRBJ2-7; 8 bases line up with TRBD2. This CDR3 is built from 14 residues. Losses at the gene ends were 4 bases for V and 6 bases for J; bases not matched to a gene: 11. Per the germline V gene, CDR1 is SQVTM and CDR2 is ANQGSEA. The CDR3 loop is CSVVSGGGIGEQYF. The CDR3 region has the DNA TGCAGCGTTGTCTCCGGGGGGGGAATTGGCGAGCAGTACTTC.

This clone appeared a few times. V usage is TRBV5-1 and J usage is TRBJ1-3; 8 bases agree with TRBD1. This CDR3 spans 15 amino acids. Germline V lookup: CDR1 SGHRS, CDR2 YFSETQ. V lost 4 bases, J lost 0 bases, and 3 bases stayed unmatched. The CDR3 loop is CASSPGQASGNTIYF. CDR3 in DNA: TGCGCCAGCAGCCCGGGACAGGCCTCTGGAAACACCATATATTTT.

This clone was detected a few times. The genes are TRBV12-5 and TRBJ2-1, with TRBD2 matching over 14 bases. J gave up 0 bases and V 6 bases, and 7 bases lay outside the gene matches. The CDR3 sequence is 18 residues long. Germline V gene data show CDR1 as LGHNT and CDR2 as FRNRAP. Here the CDR3 reads CASGYLGLAGGSYNEQFF. Here the CDR3 DNA reads TGTGCTAGTGGCTACCTAGGACTAGCGGGAGGCTCCTACAATGAGCAGTTCTTC.

This clone was detected only a few times. The genes are TRBV5-4 and TRBJ2-1; tentative D call: TRBD1 (5 bases). Germline CDR1 SGHNT, CDR2 YYREEE (reference sequence). This CDR3 has 13 residues. The V end lost 0 bases, the J end lost 6 bases, and 7 bases lay between the germline ends. The CDR3 reads CASSLGQGNEQFF. The CDR3 bases are TGTGCCAGCAGCTTGGGGCAGGGCAATGAGCAGTTCTTC.

The chain couples TRBV5-1 to TRBJ1-1; D might be TRBD1 (6 bases). Germline lookup yields CDR1 SGHRS and CDR2 YFSETQ. Trimming cost V 4 bases and J 1 base, with 14 bases left between them. The CDR3 length is 15 residues. The CDR3 region is CASSRQGGQNTEAFF. In DNA, the CDR3 is TGCGCCAGCAGCCGGCAAGGGGGACAGAACACTGAAGCTTTCTTT.

This clone showed up just a few times. The V gene is TRBV9, the J gene TRBJ2-7; D not certain. CDR3 length equals 13 residues. Germline CDR1 SGDLS, CDR2 YYNGEE. V was shortened by 4 bases and J by 6 bases, with 14 bases between the two germline ends. CDR3 in DNA: TGTGCCAGCAGCCTGAGGCCCCGGCTCGAGCAGTACTTC. It encodes CASSLRPRLEQYF.

The chain links TRBV7-7 to TRBJ2-3, with 9 bases fitting TRBD2. Trimming removed 5 bases from V and 6 bases from J; junction bases left unmatched: 9. The CDR3 loop spans 15 amino acids. Germline values: CDR1 SSHAT, CDR2 FNYEAQ (reference sequence). The CDR3 spells CASSPVSGSLDTQYF. CDR3 coding DNA: TGTGCCAGCAGCCCCGTTAGCGGGAGTCTGGATACGCAGTATTTT.

This rearrangement joins TRBV6-5 to TRBJ2-5, with TRBD1 identical over 7 bases. This CDR3 contains 13 residues. Germline V gene lookup returns CDR1 MNHEY and CDR2 SVGAGI. Unmatched junction bases numbered 5, after V lost 8 bases and J lost 2 bases. CDR3 bases: TGTGCCAGCCACGGGACAGCGCAAGAGACCCAGTACTTC. Its translation: CASHGTAQETQYF.

This clone has just a few counts. The J gene is TRBJ1-1, the V gene TRBV5-1; TRBD1 is a possible D gene (5 bases). CDR1 is SGHRS and CDR2 is YFSETQ in the germline V gene. The V end lost 4 bases, the J end lost 0 bases, and 13 bases lay between the germline ends. The CDR3 is 15 amino acids. In DNA form, the CDR3 reads TGCGCCAGCAGCCCAAACCCGGGGGTGAACACTGAAGCTTTCTTT. Its translation is CASSPNPGVNTEAFF.

The chain recombines TRBV25-1 with TRBJ2-3, with 11 bases fitting TRBD2. CDR3 length equals 18 residues. In germline, CDR1 is MGHDK, CDR2 SYGVNS. V lost 7 bases, J lost 2 bases, and 14 bases stayed unmatched. The chain's CDR3 is CASTQTSGSTYPTDTQYF. CDR3 bases: TGTGCCAGCACTCAAACTAGCGGGAGTACCTACCCCACAGATACGCAGTATTTT.

The sample holds a few counts of this clone. The chain joins TRBV6-5 to TRBJ2-3, with a tentative D call TRBD1 (6 bases). The germline CDR1 and CDR2 sequences are MNHEY and SVGAGI. The V end lost 0 bases, the J end lost 4 bases, and 8 bases lay between the germline ends. The CDR3 covers 14 residues. DNA for the CDR3: TGTGCCAGCAGTTACTCTGGGGGCGCAGATACGCAGTATTTT. Translating it yields CASSYSGGADTQYF.

This sequence joins TRBV7-2 and TRBJ2-2; TRBD2 aligns across 9 bases. This CDR3 has 16 amino acids. The germline V gene encodes CDR1 SGHTA and CDR2 FQGNSA. Losses at the gene ends were 1 base for V and 7 bases for J; bases not matched to a gene: 7. The CDR3 DNA reads TGTGCCAGCAGCTTAGGCGGGAGGGCCGGGAACGGGGAGCTGTTTTTT. Translated, it gives CASSLGGRAGNGELFF.

The CDR3 loop reads CAWRADRSGNTIYF. The CDR3 nucleotides are TGTGCCTGGAGAGCGGACAGATCTGGAAACACCATATATTTT. V usage is TRBV30 and J usage is TRBJ1-3; possibly TRBD1 for D (6 bases). Germline-derived CDR1 and CDR2 are GTSNPN and SVGIG (reference sequence). The CDR3 is 14 residues long. V shed 3 bases and J shed 1 base, with 10 bases lying between them.

In this sample, this clone turned up a few times. V gene TRBV19 combines with J gene TRBJ2-7, with a possible D match to TRBD1 (6 bases). V lost 8 bases and J 3 bases, leaving 17 bases between the germline ends. CDR1 is LNHDA, CDR2 SQIVND, per germline (reference sequence). This CDR3 comprises 14 residues. CDR3 region: CASGPGQSVYEQYF. In DNA form, the CDR3 reads TGTGCCAGTGGTCCGGGACAATCCGTCTACGAGCAGTACTTC.

The chain carries TRBV29-1 and TRBJ2-7, with 12 bases that match TRBD1. The CDR3 has 13 residues. Germline CDR1 reads SQVTM; CDR2 reads ANQGSEA. J lost 3 bases, V lost 7 bases, and 4 bases had no gene match. The CDR3 protein is CSGGQGAGYEQYF. CDR3 DNA sequence: TGCAGCGGGGGACAGGGGGCCGGCTACGAGCAGTACTTC.

This clone has only a few counts. The V and J genes are TRBV19 and TRBJ1-2; TRBD1 aligns across 8 bases. J was trimmed by 5 bases and V by 3 bases; bases with no gene match: 8. The CDR3 is 15 amino acids. From germline, CDR1 is LNHDA and CDR2 SQIVND (reference sequence). The CDR3 DNA is TGTGCCAGTAGTATCGCGACAGGGGAATCTTATGGCTACACCTTC. Protein sequence: CASSIATGESYGYTF.

The chain has TRBV18 and TRBJ1-4, with D perhaps matching TRBD1 (5 bases). This CDR3 spans 13 amino acids. Per germline, CDR1 KGHSH and CDR2 LQKENI. V was pared by 5 bases and J by 8 bases, with 12 bases between. CDR3 protein: CASSADSGEKLFF. The CDR3 nucleotides are TGTGCCAGCTCAGCAGACAGCGGGGAAAAACTGTTTTTT.

This rearrangement joins TRBV4-1 to TRBJ1-2, with 8 bases fitting TRBD1. The germline CDR1 and CDR2 sequences are MGHRA and YSYEKL. The CDR3 is 13 amino acids. J gave up 4 bases and V 4 bases, and 2 bases lay outside the gene matches. The CDR3 DNA follows: TGCGCCAGCAGCCCCCAGGGGGCCTATGGCTACACCTTC. Translation gives CASSPQGAYGYTF.

The V gene is TRBV7-8, the J gene TRBJ2-3; D might be TRBD2 (6 bases). This CDR3 has 15 residues. V was pared by 0 bases and J by 1 base, with 8 bases between. Germline V gene data show CDR1 as SGHVS and CDR2 as FQNEAQ. The CDR3 loop is CASSLAGGRTDTQYF. The CDR3 region has the DNA TGTGCCAGCAGCTTAGCGGGGGGACGCACAGATACGCAGTATTTT.

This clone was observed a few times. CDR3 sequence (DNA): TGTGCCAGCGGGCGGACAGGGTCAAACATTCAGTACTTC. Amino acid sequence: CASGRTGSNIQYF. The rearrangement links TRBV7-9 to TRBJ2-4; 8 positions match TRBD1. J gave up 6 bases and V 8 bases, and 6 bases lay outside the gene matches. This CDR3 region has 13 residues. Germline V gene lookup returns CDR1 SEHNR and CDR2 FQNEAQ (reference sequence).

The chain links TRBV7-3 to TRBJ1-1; TRBD1 agrees at 9 bases. The ends lost 4 bases at V and 5 bases at J; junction bases unmatched: 5. The germline V gene has CDR1 SGHTA and CDR2 FQGTGA. The CDR3 has 14 residues. The CDR3 DNA reads as TGTGCCAGCAGCTCAACAGGGGGCGGGACTGAAGCTTTCTTT. It is translated as CASSSTGGGTEAFF.

The rearrangement links TRBV10-2 to TRBJ1-3, with D hard to call. V gave up 3 bases and J gave up 1 base, with 10 bases separating them. The CDR3 is 15 amino acids. Germline lookup yields CDR1 WSHSY and CDR2 SAAADI. The CDR3 protein is CASSDLRGSGNTIYF. In DNA form, the CDR3 reads TGCGCCAGCAGTGACCTTCGGGGATCTGGAAACACCATATATTTT.

This chain uses TRBV10-3 with TRBJ2-7, with 13 bases lining up with TRBD2. CDR1 ENHRY and CDR2 SYGVKD come from the germline V gene. The V gene end was trimmed by 6 bases and the J gene end by 0 bases; junction bases not matched to a gene: 2. The CDR3 has 15 amino acids. This CDR3 reads CAISRTSGSSYEQYF. The DNA of the CDR3 is TGTGCCATCAGCAGGACTAGCGGGAGCTCCTACGAGCAGTACTTC.

This clone showed up just a few times. The rearrangement links TRBV6-1 to TRBJ2-1; 9 nucleotides line up with TRBD2. The trim removed 4 bases at V and 5 bases at J, leaving 6 bases unmatched. Germline V gene sequence: CDR1 MNHNS, CDR2 SASEGT. CDR3 length: 15 residues. CDR3 residues: CASSGGLAGNNEQFF. The CDR3 region has the DNA TGTGCCAGCAGTGGAGGGCTAGCGGGAAACAATGAGCAGTTCTTC.

This clone showed up many times. As DNA, the CDR3 is TGTGCCAGCAGTGAGTGGGCTAGCGGAAACACCGGGGAGCTGTTTTTT. Amino acid sequence: CASSEWASGNTGELFF. The chain combines TRBV6-4 with TRBJ2-2; 7 nucleotides match TRBD2. The junction had 6 bases not matched to a gene; V was cut back by 3 bases and J by 2 bases. The CDR3 extends over 16 amino acids. The germline V gene has CDR1 MRHNA and CDR2 SNTAGT.

The chain combines TRBV9 with TRBJ1-2; 7 nucleotides agree with TRBD1. V was clipped by 0 bases and J by 7 bases; unmatched bases: 3. Per the germline V gene, CDR1 is SGDLS and CDR2 is YYNGEE. The CDR3 covers 13 residues. The CDR3 region is CASSVGQGAGYTF. In DNA form, the CDR3 reads TGTGCCAGCAGCGTAGGACAGGGAGCTGGCTACACCTTC.

This clone occurred a few times. V gene TRBV7-9 combines with J gene TRBJ2-1; maybe TRBD2 (6 bases). The V gene's germline CDR1 is SEHNR and CDR2 FQNEAQ (reference sequence). The length of the CDR3 is 18 residues. V lost 1 base, J lost 4 bases, and 20 bases lay in between. This CDR3 is CASSLVSSGLQSYNEQFF. The DNA for the CDR3 is TGTGCCAGCAGCTTAGTATCTTCGGGACTCCAGTCGTACAATGAGCAGTTCTTC.